This TCR beta chain was recovered during a study of spatial heterogeneity in lung cancer. Study overall: Compared with alpha-chain sequences, beta-chain sequences were consistently detected in greater numbers. The mean occurrence of each unique TCR and UMI combination in raw reads exceeded 8.5.

CDR3 length equals 16 residues. CDR1 is MNHEY and CDR2 is SVGEGT in the germline V gene. Unmatched junction bases numbered 9, after V lost 5 bases and J lost 2 bases. Time point: sample taken at primary tumor resection. No cell sorting; template was whole RNA from tumor, lung tissue or PBMC. The donor group consisted of over 60 patients who had untreated, early-stage non-small cell lung cancer. A distinct unique molecular identifier was carried by each TCR cDNA molecule. TCRdb independently ran MiXCR on the 5' RACE reads; one entry per CDR3 protein. This table holds approximately 12,000 distinct CDR3 sequences, approximately 5% found once. This clonotype was seen many times. This beta chain turned up in a library designed for alpha chains; as an off-target read, its abundance says little.

J is TRBJ2-7 and V is TRBV6-2 or TRBV6-3; 10 nucleotides agree with TRBD2. This clonotype originated in a human donor with early-stage non-small cell lung cancer. Sequences were derived from lung tumor tissue, sampled at surgery. This chain's CDR3 is CASSQPSGSSTYEQYV. The CDR3 DNA sequence: TGTGCCAGCAGTCAGCCTAGCGGGAGTTCGACCTACGAGCAGTACGTC.